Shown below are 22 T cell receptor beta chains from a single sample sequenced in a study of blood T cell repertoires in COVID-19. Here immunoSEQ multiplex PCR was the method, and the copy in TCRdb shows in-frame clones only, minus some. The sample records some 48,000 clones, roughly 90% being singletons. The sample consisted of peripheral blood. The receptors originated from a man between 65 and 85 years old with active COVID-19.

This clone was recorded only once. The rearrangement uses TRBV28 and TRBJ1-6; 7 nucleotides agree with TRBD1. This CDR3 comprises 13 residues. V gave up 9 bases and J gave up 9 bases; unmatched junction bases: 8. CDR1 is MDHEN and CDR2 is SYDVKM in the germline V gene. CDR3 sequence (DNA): TGTGCCAGTGGAGGGGGCCCGGGTTCACCCCTCCACTTT. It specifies CASGGGPGSPLHF.

In DNA, the CDR3 is TGTGCCACCAGTGATTTTGGGCAGTCTAGCACAGATACGCAGTATTTT. This translates into CATSDFGQSSTDTQYF. The J gene is TRBJ2-3, the V gene TRBV24-1, with D unclear. Trimming took 1 base from V and 0 from J, leaving 10 bases between them. The CDR3 runs to 16 residues. In germline, CDR1 is KGHDR, CDR2 SFDVKD.

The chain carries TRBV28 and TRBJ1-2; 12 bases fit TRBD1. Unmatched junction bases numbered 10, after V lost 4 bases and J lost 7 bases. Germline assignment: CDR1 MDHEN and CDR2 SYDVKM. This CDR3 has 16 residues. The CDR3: CASSSTGTGGASGYTF. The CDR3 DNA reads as TGTGCCAGCAGTTCCACCGGGACAGGGGGCGCTTCTGGCTACACCTTC.

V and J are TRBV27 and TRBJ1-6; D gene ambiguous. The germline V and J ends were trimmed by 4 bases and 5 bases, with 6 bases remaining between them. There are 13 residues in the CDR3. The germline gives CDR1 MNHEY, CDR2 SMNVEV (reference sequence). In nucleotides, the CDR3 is TGTGCCAGCAGTTACCGGGATAATTCACCCCTCCACTTT. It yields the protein CASSYRDNSPLHF.

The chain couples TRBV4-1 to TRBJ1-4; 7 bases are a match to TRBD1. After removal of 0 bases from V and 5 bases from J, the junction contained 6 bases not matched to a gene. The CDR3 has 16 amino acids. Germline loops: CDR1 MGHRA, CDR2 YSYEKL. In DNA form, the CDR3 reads TGCGCCAGCAGCCAAGATCGCACAGGGGTAAATGAAAAACTGTTTTTT. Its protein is CASSQDRTGVNEKLFF.

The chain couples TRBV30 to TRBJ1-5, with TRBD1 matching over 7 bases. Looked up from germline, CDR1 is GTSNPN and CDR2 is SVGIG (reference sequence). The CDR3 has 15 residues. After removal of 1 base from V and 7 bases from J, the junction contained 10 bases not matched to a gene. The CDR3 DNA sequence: TGTGCCTGGAGTGGTGCAGGGGGTTTGAGGCAGCCCCAGCATTTT. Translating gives CAWSGAGGLRQPQHF. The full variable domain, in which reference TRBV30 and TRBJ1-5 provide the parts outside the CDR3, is SQTIHQWPATLVQPVGSPLSLECTVEGTSNPNLYWYRQAAGRGLQLLFYSVGIGQISSEVPQNLSASRPQDRQFILSSKKLLLSDSGFYLCAWSGAGGLRQPQHFGDGTRLSIL.

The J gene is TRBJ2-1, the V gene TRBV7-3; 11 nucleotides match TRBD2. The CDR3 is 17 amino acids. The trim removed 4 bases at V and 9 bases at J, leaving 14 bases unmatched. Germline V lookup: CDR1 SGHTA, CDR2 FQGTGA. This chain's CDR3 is CASSSLPSRTSGSEQFF. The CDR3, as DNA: TGTGCCAGCAGCTCCTTGCCTTCTCGGACTAGCGGGTCTGAGCAGTTCTTC.

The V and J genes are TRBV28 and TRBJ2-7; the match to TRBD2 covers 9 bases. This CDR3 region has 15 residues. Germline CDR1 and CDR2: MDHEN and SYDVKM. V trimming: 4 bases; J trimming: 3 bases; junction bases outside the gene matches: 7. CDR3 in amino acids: CASSSAGGGYYEQYF. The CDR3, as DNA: TGTGCCAGCAGTTCCGCGGGAGGGGGCTACTACGAGCAGTACTTC.

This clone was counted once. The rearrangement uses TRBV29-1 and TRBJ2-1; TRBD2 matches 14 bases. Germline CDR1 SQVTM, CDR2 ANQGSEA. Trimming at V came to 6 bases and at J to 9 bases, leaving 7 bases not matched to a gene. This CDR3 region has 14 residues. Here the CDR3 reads CSVRLAGGPGEQFF. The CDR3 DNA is TGCAGCGTCCGACTAGCGGGAGGGCCGGGTGAGCAGTTCTTC.

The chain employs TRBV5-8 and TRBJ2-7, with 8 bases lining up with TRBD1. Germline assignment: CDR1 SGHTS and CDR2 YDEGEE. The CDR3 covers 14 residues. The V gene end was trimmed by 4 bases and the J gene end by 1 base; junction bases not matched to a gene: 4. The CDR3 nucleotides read TGTGCCAGCAGCCGGACAGGGAATTCCTACGAGCAGTACTTC. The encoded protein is CASSRTGNSYEQYF. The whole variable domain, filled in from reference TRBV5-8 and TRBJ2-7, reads EAGVTQSPTHLIKTRGQQATLRCSPISGHTSVYWYQQALGLGLQFLLWYDEGEERNRGNFPPRFSGRQFPNYSSELNVNALELEDSALYLCASSRTGNSYEQYFGPGTRLTVT.

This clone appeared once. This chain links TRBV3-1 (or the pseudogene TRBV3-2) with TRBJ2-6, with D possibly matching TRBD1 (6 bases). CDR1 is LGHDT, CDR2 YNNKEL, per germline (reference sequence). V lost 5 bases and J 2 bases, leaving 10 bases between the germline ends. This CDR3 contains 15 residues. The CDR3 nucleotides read TGTGCCAGCAGCTATCACAGGGCTGGGGCCAACGTCCTGACTTTC. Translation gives CASSYHRAGANVLTF.

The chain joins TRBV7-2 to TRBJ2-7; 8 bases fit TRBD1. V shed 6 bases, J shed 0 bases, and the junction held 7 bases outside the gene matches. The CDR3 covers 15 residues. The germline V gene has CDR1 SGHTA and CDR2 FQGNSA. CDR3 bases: TGTGCCAGCAGACTGGGACAGGACCCCTCCTACGAGCAGTACTTC. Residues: CASRLGQDPSYEQYF.

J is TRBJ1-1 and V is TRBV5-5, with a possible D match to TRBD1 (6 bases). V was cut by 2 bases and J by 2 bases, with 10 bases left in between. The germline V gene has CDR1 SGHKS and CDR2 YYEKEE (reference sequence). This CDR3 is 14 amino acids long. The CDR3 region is CASSFAGANTEAFF. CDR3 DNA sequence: TGTGCCAGCAGCTTCGCAGGGGCTAACACTGAAGCTTTCTTT.

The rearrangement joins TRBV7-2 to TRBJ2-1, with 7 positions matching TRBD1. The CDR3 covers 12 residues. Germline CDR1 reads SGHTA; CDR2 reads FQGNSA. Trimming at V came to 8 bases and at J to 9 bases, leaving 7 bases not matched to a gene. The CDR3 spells CASGGRGIEQFF. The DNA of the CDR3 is TGTGCCAGCGGGGGCAGGGGGATTGAGCAGTTCTTC.

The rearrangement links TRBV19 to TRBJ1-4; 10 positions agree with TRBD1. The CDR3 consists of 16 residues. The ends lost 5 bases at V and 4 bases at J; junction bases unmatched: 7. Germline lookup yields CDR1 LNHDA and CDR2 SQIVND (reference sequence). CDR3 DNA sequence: TGTGCCAGTAGTGCGGGACAGGGGAATTATAATGAAAAACTGTTTTTT. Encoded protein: CASSAGQGNYNEKLFF. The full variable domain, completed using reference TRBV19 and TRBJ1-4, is DGGITQSPKYLFRKEGQNVTLSCEQNLNHDAMYWYRQDPGQGLRLIYYSQIVNDFQKGDIAEGYSVSREKKESFPLTVTSAQKNPTAFYLCASSAGQGNYNEKLFFGSGTQLSVL.

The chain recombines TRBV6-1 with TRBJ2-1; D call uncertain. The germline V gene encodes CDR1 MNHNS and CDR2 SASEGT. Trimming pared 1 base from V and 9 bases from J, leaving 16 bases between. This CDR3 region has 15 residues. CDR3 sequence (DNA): TGTGCCAGCAGTGAAGACCGTCTAGTTGACGGTGAGCAGTTCTTC. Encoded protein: CASSEDRLVDGEQFF.

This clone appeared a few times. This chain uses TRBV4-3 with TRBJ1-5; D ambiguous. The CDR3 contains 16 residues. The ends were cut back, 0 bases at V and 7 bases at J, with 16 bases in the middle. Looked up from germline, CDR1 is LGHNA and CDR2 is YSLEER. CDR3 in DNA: TGCGCCAGCAGCCAAGATTGGAGCGGAACCCACCAGCCCCAGCATTTT. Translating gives CASSQDWSGTHQPQHF.

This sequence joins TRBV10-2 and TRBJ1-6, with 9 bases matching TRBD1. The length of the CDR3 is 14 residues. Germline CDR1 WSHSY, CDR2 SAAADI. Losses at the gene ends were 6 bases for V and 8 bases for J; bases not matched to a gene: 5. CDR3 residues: CASRPGQGYSPLHF. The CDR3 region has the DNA TGCGCCAGCAGACCGGGACAGGGTTATTCACCCCTCCACTTT.

CDR3 region: CASSVGGHLTGELFF. The CDR3 DNA is TGTGCCAGCAGCGTAGGAGGACACCTTACCGGGGAGCTGTTTTTT. This chain connects TRBV9 to TRBJ2-2, with D possibly being TRBD1 (5 bases). The CDR3 extends over 15 amino acids. V was clipped by 0 bases and J by 5 bases, with 11 bases between them. Germline V lookup: CDR1 SGDLS, CDR2 YYNGEE. The entire variable domain, with the rest obtained from reference TRBV9 and TRBJ2-2, is as follows: DSGVTQTPKHLITATGQRVTLRCSPRSGDLSVYWYQQSLDQGLQFLIQYYNGEERAKGNILERFSAQQFPDLHSELNLSSLELGDSALYFCASSVGGHLTGELFFGEGSRLTVL.

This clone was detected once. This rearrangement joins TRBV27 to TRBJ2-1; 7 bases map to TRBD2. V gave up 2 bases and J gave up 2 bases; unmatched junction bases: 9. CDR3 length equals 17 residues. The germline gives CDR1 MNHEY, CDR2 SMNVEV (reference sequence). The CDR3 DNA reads TGTGCCAGCAGTTTAACTGGCGGGAGCGCCGCCTACAATGAGCAGTTCTTC. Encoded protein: CASSLTGGSAAYNEQFF.

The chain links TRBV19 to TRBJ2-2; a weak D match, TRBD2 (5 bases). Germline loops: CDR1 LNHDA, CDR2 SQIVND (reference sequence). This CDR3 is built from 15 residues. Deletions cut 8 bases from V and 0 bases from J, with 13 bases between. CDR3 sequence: CASGDRGTNTGELFF. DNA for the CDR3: TGTGCCAGTGGTGACCGGGGTACGAACACCGGGGAGCTGTTTTTT.

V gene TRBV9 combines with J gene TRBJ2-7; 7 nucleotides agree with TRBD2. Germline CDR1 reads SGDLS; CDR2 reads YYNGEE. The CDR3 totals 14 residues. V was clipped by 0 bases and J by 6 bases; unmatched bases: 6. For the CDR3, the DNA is TGTGCCAGCAGCGTAGGTTCTAGCGGTTTCGAGCAGTACTTC. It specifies CASSVGSSGFEQYF.